This TCR beta chain was obtained from a study of shared clonotypes between healthy human individuals. Study summary: CD4 naive cells filled three plates per donor, CD4 memory three, CD8 naive two and CD8 memory one.

TCRdb's table, derived via immunoSEQ multiplex PCR, lists solely in-frame clones and lacks some. The sample has over 1.4 million clones, over 95% seen once. Partitioning of CD4+ cells yielded a CD45RA+ naive subset and a CD45RA-negative memory subset. The CDR3 totals 15 residues. Trimming removed 3 bases at V and 0 bases at J, with 7 bases between. From germline, CDR1 is SGHDT and CDR2 YYEEEE. The source of this sequence is a man aged 25-45 years in good health. Sequenced: naive CD4+ T cells sorted from blood. Subset given: CD45RA+ positively selected. The J gene is TRBJ2-6, the V gene TRBV5-6; D not resolved. The DNA for the CDR3 is TGTGCCAGCAGCTCCCTCGTCTCTGGGGCCAACGTCCTGACTTTC. This encodes CASSSLVSGANVLTF.